The T cell receptor (beta chain) described here comes from a study of PD-1 blockade in classical Hodgkin lymphoma. Sample time point: cycle 4 day 1 (C4D1), after 5 to 7 weeks of nivolumab. Each and every patient relapsed after autologous stem cell transplantation, and patients got differing brentuximab vedotin exposure. Broader study findings: CD4+ TCR diversity, unlike CD8+, climbed significantly by C4D1. The authors have not defined what causes the repertoire differences, possibly disease activity or prior therapy. Newly diagnosed patients had diversity similar to the baseline diversity of complete responders. Relative to healthy donors, newly diagnosed patients reportedly had lower baseline TCR diversity, which was reported as lower still in relapsed/refractory patients.

With regard to this clone: Its antigen is unidentified.

Germline CDR1 is MNHEY and CDR2 is SVGAGI. V shed 4 bases and J 5 bases; nucleotides not matched to a gene: 10. This CDR3 is 16 amino acids long. Profiling relied on immunoSEQ multiplex PCR, and the TCRdb table lists in-frame clones only, not all of them. There are about 52,000 clones in the sample; roughly 86% occur only once, and approximately 7% lies in the top ten. This receptor was obtained from a human donor with classical Hodgkin lymphoma. The starting material was peripheral blood mononuclear cells (PBMCs), obtained before the fourth cycle of nivolumab. V is TRBV6-5 and J is TRBJ1-4, with 7 positions matching TRBD1. The CDR3 bases are TGTGCCAGCAGTTCCTCCCGGACAGGAGGGAATGAAAAACTGTTTTTT. Translation gives CASSSSRTGGNEKLFF.